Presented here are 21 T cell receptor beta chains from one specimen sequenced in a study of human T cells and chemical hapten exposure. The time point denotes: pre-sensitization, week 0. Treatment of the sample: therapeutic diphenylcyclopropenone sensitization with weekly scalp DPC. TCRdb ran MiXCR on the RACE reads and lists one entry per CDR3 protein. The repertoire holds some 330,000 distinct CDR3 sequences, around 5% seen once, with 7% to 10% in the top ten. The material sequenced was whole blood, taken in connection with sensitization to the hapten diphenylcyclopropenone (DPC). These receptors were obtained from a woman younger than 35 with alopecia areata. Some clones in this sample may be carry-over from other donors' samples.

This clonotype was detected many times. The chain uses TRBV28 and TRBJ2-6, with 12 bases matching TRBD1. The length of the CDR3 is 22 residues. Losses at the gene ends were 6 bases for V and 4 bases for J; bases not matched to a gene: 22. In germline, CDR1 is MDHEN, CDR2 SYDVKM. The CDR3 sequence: CASRRPTWVSGQGANGANVLTF. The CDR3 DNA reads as TGTGCCAGCAGACGACCGACTTGGGTCTCGGGACAGGGGGCAAACGGGGCCAACGTCCTGACTTTC.

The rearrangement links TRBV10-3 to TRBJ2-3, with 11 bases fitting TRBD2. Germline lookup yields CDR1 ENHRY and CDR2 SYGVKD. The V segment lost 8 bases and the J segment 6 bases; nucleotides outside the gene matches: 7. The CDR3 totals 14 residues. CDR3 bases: TGTGCCATCGGGGGGACTAGCGGACCGGATACGCAGTATTTT. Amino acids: CAIGGTSGPDTQYF.

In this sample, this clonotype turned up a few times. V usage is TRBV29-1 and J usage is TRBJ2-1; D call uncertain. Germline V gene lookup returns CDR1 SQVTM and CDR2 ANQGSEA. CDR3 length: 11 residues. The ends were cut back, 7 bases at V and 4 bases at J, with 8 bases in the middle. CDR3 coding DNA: TGCAGCGGCTTGGTATACAATGAGCAGTTCTTC. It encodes CSGLVYNEQFF.

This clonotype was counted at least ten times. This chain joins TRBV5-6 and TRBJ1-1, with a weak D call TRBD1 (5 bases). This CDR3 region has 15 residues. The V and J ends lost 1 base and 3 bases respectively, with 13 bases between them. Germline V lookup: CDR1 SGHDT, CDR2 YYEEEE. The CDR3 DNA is TGTGCCAGCAGCTTGACTGGGGCAAGGTACACTGAAGCTTTCTTT. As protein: CASSLTGARYTEAFF.

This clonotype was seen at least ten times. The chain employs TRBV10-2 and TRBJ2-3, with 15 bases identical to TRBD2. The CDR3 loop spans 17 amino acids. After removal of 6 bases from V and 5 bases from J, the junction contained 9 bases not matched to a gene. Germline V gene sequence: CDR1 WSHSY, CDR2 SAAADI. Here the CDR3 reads CASSLPGLAGGRDTQYF. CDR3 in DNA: TGCGCCAGCAGCTTGCCGGGACTAGCGGGGGGACGAGATACGCAGTATTTT.

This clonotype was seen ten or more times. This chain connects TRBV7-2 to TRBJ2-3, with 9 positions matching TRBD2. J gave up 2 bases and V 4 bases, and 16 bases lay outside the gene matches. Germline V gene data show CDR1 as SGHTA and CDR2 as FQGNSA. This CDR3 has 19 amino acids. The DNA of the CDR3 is TGTGCCAGCAGCTACCCCCGCGGGCGGGGGGGCCGTTACACAGATACGCAGTATTTT. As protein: CASSYPRGRGGRYTDTQYF.

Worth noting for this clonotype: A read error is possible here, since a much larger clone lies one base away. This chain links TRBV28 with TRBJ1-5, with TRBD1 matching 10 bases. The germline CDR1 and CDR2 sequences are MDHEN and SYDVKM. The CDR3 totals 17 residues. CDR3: CASTLGQGIFSNRPQHF. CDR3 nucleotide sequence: TGTGCCAGCACCCTGGGACAGGGGATATTCAGCAATCGGCCCCAGCATTTT.

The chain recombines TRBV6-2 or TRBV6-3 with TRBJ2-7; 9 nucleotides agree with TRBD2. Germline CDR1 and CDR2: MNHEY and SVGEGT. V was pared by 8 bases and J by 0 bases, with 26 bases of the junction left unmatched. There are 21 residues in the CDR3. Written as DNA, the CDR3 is TGTGCCAGCCTAGACCCTTCGGGGGATGGAGGGACTAGCCTGCTCTCCTACGAGCAGTACTTC. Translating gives CASLDPSGDGGTSLLSYEQYF.

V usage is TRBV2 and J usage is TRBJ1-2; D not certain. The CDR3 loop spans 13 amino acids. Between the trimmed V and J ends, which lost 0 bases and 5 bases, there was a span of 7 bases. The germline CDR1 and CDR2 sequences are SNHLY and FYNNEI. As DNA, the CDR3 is TGTGCCAGCAGTGAAGCGGCGGTTTATGGCTACACCTTC. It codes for CASSEAAVYGYTF.

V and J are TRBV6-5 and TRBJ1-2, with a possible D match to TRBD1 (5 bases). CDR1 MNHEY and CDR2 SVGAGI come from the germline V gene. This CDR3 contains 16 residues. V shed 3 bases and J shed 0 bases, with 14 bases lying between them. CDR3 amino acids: CASSYSLQTANYGYTF. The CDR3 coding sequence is TGTGCCAGCAGTTATAGCCTCCAGACAGCTAACTATGGCTACACCTTC.

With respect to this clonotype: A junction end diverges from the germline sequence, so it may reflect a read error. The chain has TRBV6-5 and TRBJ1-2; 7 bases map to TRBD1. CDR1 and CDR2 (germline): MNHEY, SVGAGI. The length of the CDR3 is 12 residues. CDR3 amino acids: CASSYGGQPLNF. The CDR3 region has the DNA TGTGCCAGCAGTTACGGGGGACAGCCCCTTAACTTC.

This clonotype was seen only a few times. CDR3 DNA: TGTGCCAGCAGACTCGGCCCTGAAGAGACCCAGTACTTC. Amino acids: CASRLGPEETQYF. J is TRBJ2-5 and V is TRBV3-1, with no clear D. This CDR3 spans 13 amino acids. V was trimmed by 6 bases and J by 3 bases, leaving 11 bases between them. The germline CDR1 and CDR2 sequences are LGHDT and YNNKEL (reference sequence).

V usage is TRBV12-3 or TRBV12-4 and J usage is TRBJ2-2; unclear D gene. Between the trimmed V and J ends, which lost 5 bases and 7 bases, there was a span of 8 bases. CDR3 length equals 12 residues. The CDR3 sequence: CASSDPNGELFF. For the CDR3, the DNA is TGTGCCAGCAGTGATCCAAACGGGGAGCTGTTTTTT.

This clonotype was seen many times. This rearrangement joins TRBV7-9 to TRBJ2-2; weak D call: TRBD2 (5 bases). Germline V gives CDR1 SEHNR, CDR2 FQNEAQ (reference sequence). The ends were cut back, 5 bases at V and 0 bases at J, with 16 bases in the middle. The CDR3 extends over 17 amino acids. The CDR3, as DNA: TGTGCCAGCAGCCTCAGGACGGGGAGATCGAACACCGGGGAGCTGTTTTTT. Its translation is CASSLRTGRSNTGELFF.

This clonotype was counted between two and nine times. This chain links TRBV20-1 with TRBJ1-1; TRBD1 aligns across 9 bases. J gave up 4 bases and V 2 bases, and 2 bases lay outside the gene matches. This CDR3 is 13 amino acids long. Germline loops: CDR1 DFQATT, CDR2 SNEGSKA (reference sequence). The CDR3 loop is CSARLTGGTEAFF. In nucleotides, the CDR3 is TGCAGTGCTAGACTGACAGGGGGCACTGAAGCTTTCTTT.

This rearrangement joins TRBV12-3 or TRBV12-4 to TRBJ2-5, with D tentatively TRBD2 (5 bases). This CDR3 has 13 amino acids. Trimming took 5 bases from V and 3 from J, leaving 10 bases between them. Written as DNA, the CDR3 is TGTGCCAGCAGTCCAGACTATAAAGAGACCCAGTACTTC. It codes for CASSPDYKETQYF.

CDR3: CSVPNSGTAFGYTF. The CDR3 bases are TGCAGCGTTCCTAACTCCGGGACAGCTTTTGGCTACACCTTC. The chain carries TRBV29-1 and TRBJ1-2; TRBD1 matches 7 bases. The CDR3 runs to 14 residues. Germline CDR1 is SQVTM and CDR2 is ANQGSEA. With 5 bases clipped from V and 7 bases from J, the junction kept 13 bases outside the gene matches.

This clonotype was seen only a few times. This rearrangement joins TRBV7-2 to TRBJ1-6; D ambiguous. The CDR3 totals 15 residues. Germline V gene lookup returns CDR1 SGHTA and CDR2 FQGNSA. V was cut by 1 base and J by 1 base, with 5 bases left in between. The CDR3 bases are TGTGCCAGCAGCTTAGGGGGATCCTATAATTCACCCCTCCACTTT. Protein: CASSLGGSYNSPLHF.

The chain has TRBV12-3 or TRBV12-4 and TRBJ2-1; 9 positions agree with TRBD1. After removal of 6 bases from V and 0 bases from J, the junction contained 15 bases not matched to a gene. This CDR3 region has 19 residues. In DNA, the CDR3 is TGTGCCAGCAGACCCGGGACAGGGAAGGTTCGCAGCTCCTACAATGAGCAGTTCTTC. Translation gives CASRPGTGKVRSSYNEQFF.

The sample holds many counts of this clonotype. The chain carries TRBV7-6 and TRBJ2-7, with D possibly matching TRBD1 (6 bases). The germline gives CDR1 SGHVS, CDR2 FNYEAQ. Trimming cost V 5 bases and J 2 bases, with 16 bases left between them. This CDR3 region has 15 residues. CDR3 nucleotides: TGTGCCAGCAGCAATACAGGGAAATGGCCCTACGAGCAGTACTTC. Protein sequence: CASSNTGKWPYEQYF.

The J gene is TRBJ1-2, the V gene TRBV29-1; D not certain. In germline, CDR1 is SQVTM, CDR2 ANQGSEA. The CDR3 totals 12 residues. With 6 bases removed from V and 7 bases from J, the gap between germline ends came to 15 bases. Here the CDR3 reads CSVSEESRGYTF. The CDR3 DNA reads TGCAGCGTCTCGGAGGAGTCGCGTGGCTACACCTTC. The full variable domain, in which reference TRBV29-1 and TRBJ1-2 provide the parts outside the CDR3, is SAVISQKPSRDICQRGTSLTIQCQVDSQVTMMFWYRQQPGQSLTLIATANQGSEATYESGFVIDKFPISRPNLTFSTLTVSNMSPEDSSIYLCSVSEESRGYTFGSGTRLTVV.